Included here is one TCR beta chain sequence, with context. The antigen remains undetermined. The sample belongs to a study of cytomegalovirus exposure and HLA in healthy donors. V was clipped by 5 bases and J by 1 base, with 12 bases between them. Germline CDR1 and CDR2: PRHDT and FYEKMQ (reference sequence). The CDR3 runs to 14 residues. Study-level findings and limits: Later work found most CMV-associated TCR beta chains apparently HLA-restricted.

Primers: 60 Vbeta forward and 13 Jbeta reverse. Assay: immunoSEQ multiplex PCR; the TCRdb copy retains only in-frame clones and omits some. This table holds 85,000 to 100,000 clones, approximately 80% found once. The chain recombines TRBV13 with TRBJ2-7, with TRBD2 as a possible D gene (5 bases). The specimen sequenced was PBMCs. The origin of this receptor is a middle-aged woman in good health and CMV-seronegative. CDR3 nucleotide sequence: TGTGCCAGCAGCAACACCGGACTGTCCTACGAGCAGTACTTC. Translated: CASSNTGLSYEQYF. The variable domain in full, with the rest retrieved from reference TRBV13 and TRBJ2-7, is AAGVIQSPRHLIKEKRETATLKCYPIPRHDTVYWYQQGPGQDPQFLISFYEKMQSDKGSIPDRFSAQQFSDYHSELNMSSLELGDSALYFCASSNTGLSYEQYFGPGTRLTVT.